A selection of T cell receptor beta chains follows, all from one sample in a study of T cell changes during pregnancy in multiple sclerosis. Repertoires were generated with immunoSEQ multiplex PCR, while TCRdb's copy carries only in-frame clones and drops some. The sample holds tens of thousands of clones; approximately 92% are singletons and the top ten take less than 3.5%. The material sequenced was peripheral blood, taken in the third trimester of pregnancy. The receptor source for this set is a female donor in good health, enrolled as a control in a pregnancy study. CDR3s include the opening cysteine and the closing phenylalanine or tryptophan. Fields, in order: CDR3 DNA, CDR3 protein, J gene, V gene, clone size, D gene. A D gene is named only where the DNA matches it firmly. Only some rows state a clone size, as once, few, many or a class for expanded clones.

TGTGCCAGCAGCGTAGGACAGGGCCACGAGCAGTACTTC | CASSVGQGHEQYF | TRBJ2-7 | TRBV7-2 | - | TRBD1
TGCGCCAGCAGCCAACCTGGACTATCCTCCTACAATGAGCAGTTCTTC | CASSQPGLSSYNEQFF | TRBJ2-1 | TRBV4-1 | - | -
TGCGCCAGCAGGCCGGGACAGGGCGCCGATGAGCAGTTCTTC | CASRPGQGADEQFF | TRBJ2-1 | TRBV5-1 | - | TRBD1
TGCGCCAGCAGCCAAAAAGACAGGACCCATGAAAAACTGTTTTTT | CASSQKDRTHEKLFF | TRBJ1-4 | TRBV4-1 | - | -
TGTGCCAGCAGCTTGGGGGACAGGGTGGGGGATACGCAGTATTTT | CASSLGDRVGDTQYF | TRBJ2-3 | TRBV11-2 | - | TRBD1
TGCGCCAGCAGCCGTGGGCTTGGCACTGAAGCTTTCTTT | CASSRGLGTEAFF | TRBJ1-1 | TRBV5-1 | - | -
TGTGCCAGCAGTTTATTAGGACAGGGGAAAAGACAGCCCCAGCATTTT | CASSLLGQGKRQPQHF | TRBJ1-5 | TRBV28 | - | TRBD1
TGTGCCAGTAGTATCCCCCGACAGGGGGGGTACAATGAGCAGTTCTTC | CASSIPRQGGYNEQFF | TRBJ2-1 | TRBV19 | - | TRBD1
TGTGCCAGCAGTTTAGGGCCAGTCGGGACCCAGTACTTC | CASSLGPVGTQYF | TRBJ2-5 | TRBV28 | - | -
TGTGCCAGCAGCGTAGGGATAGCGTCGGCGAGGACCCAGTACTTC | CASSVGIASARTQYF | TRBJ2-5 | TRBV9 | - | -
TGTGCCAGCAGCGATGGACAGGGGGGGGCTGGGGCCAACGTCCTGACTTTC | CASSDGQGGAGANVLTF | TRBJ2-6 | TRBV9 | - | TRBD1
TGTGCCACCAGCGCAGACAGGGGGTACTACGAGCAGTACTTC | CATSADRGYYEQYF | TRBJ2-7 | TRBV15 | - | TRBD1
TGTGCCATCAGTGAGAGGGAGGCCTACGAGCAGTACTTC | CAISEREAYEQYF | TRBJ2-7 | TRBV10-3 | - | -
TGTGCCAGTAGCACGAAGGGGGCAGGAGACTACGAGCAGTACTTC | CASSTKGAGDYEQYF | TRBJ2-7 | TRBV19 | - | TRBD1
TGTGCCAGCAGCCAAGATCGGACTAGCGGGGGGAAGTACGAGCAGTACTTC | CASSQDRTSGGKYEQYF | TRBJ2-7 | TRBV4-2 | - | TRBD2
TGTGCCAGCAGCCTACTTATCGGGGAAAAACTGTTTTTT | CASSLLIGEKLFF | TRBJ1-4 | TRBV7-8 | - | -
TGTGCCAGCAGCGGGGGGGGGCAGAGCTATGGCTACACCTTC | CASSGGGQSYGYTF | TRBJ1-2 | TRBV9 | - | -
TGTGCCATCAGTGAGACCCTACAGGCGTATAGCAATCAGCCCCAGCATTTT | CAISETLQAYSNQPQHF | TRBJ1-5 | TRBV10-3 | - | -
TGCGCCAGCAGCACCTGGACAGGGGAAGGGTACGAGCAGTACTTC | CASSTWTGEGYEQYF | TRBJ2-7 | TRBV5-1 | once | TRBD1
TGTGCCAGCAGTGCCTTAGCGGGAGGGTATGGCGAGCAGTACTTC | CASSALAGGYGEQYF | TRBJ2-7 | TRBV28 | - | TRBD2
TGTGCCAGCAGTTACATGGGGGGGGCTGGGGGAGCTTTCTTT | CASSYMGGAGGAFF | TRBJ1-1 | TRBV6-5 | - | -
TGTGCCAGCAGCTCCCCGACAGGGGGCGCATATGGCTACACCTTC | CASSSPTGGAYGYTF | TRBJ1-2 | TRBV13 | - | TRBD1
TGTGCCAGCAGCTTGGACAGGGGGAATTCACCCCTCCACTTT | CASSLDRGNSPLHF | TRBJ1-6 | TRBV5-4 | - | TRBD1
TGTGCCAGCAGCGTAGTTGAGGCAGGGTCGGTTGGAAACACCATATATTTT | CASSVVEAGSVGNTIYF | TRBJ1-3 | TRBV9 | - | -
TGTGCCAGCACTCCAGGGAATTCACCCCTCCACTTT | CASTPGNSPLHF | TRBJ1-6 | TRBV25-1 | - | -
TGTGCCAGCAGTTACAGCAGGGGGTCTAATGGCTACACCTTC | CASSYSRGSNGYTF | TRBJ1-2 | TRBV6-6 | - | TRBD1
TGTGCCAGCAGCCAGGGGGATGAAAAACTGTTTTTT | CASSQGDEKLFF | TRBJ1-4 | TRBV28 | - | TRBD1
TGTGCCAGCAGCTTAGTGGCCACAGGGGTGGGTGAAAAACTGTTTTTT | CASSLVATGVGEKLFF | TRBJ1-4 | TRBV7-2 | - | TRBD1
TGTGCCAGCAACGGGGGAGTCGGAAACATTCAGTACTTC | CASNGGVGNIQYF | TRBJ2-4 | TRBV2 | - | -
TGTGCCAGCAGCCCAGAGCGGGCGCGCACAGATACGCAGTATTTT | CASSPERARTDTQYF | TRBJ2-3 | TRBV7-9 | - | -
TGTGCCACCAGCAGAGGCGGAAACACTGAAGCTTTCTTT | CATSRGGNTEAFF | TRBJ1-1 | TRBV15 | - | -
TGTGCCAGCCAGGGGGGAGCGGGCGTAAGCTCCTACGAGCAGTACTTC | CASQGGAGVSSYEQYF | TRBJ2-7 | TRBV28 | - | -
TGTGCCAGCAGTTCCGGGGGAGGCTCCTACGAGCAGTACTTC | CASSSGGGSYEQYF | TRBJ2-7 | TRBV27 | - | -
TGTGCCAGCAGCTTGGACAGGCCTAATAATTCACCCCTCCACTTT | CASSLDRPNNSPLHF | TRBJ1-6 | TRBV5-5 | - | -
TGTGCCAGCTCACCGAGCGAGATTAGCACAGATACGCAGTATTTT | CASSPSEISTDTQYF | TRBJ2-3 | TRBV18 | - | -
TGTGCCAGCAGATTAAGACTAGCGGGTTCGACCGGGGAGCTGTTTTTT | CASRLRLAGSTGELFF | TRBJ2-2 | TRBV7-8 | - | TRBD2
TGTGCCAGCATTTCTTTCGGGGGTCCGGGCTACACCTTC | CASISFGGPGYTF | TRBJ1-2 | TRBV6-1 | - | -